These 32 T cell receptor beta chains were all obtained from the same sample, sequenced in a study of blood T cell repertoires in COVID-19. Clones were sequenced by immunoSEQ multiplex PCR, and TCRdb holds only the in-frame ones, with some missing. The sample records a few hundred thousand clones, 85% being singletons. Sequences were obtained from peripheral blood. These receptors all stem from a woman under 30 with acute or convalescent COVID-19.

This clone showed up just once. The rearrangement uses TRBV6-5 and TRBJ2-5, with 8 nucleotides matching TRBD1. Germline loops: CDR1 MNHEY, CDR2 SVGAGI. Trimming at V came to 6 bases and at J to 7 bases, leaving 7 bases not matched to a gene. The CDR3 is made up of 13 amino acids. The CDR3 DNA reads TGTGCCAGCAGCTCGACAGGGGTTGGGACCCAGTACTTC. Translating gives CASSSTGVGTQYF.

The J gene is TRBJ1-6, the V gene TRBV27; D is possibly TRBD1 (6 bases). The germline gives CDR1 MNHEY, CDR2 SMNVEV (reference sequence). Trimming removed 6 bases from V and 4 bases from J, with 10 bases in between. The CDR3 has 14 residues. CDR3 protein: CASRFGQYNSPLHF. The CDR3, as DNA: TGTGCCAGCAGATTTGGACAGTATAATTCACCCCTCCACTTT.

This rearrangement joins TRBV28 to TRBJ2-7, with D perhaps matching TRBD1 (6 bases). Germline CDR1 is MDHEN and CDR2 is SYDVKM. Trimming removed 10 bases from V and 3 bases from J, with 13 bases in between. The CDR3 totals 12 residues. The CDR3 coding sequence is TGTGCCATCGATGGGGGCAACTACGAGCAGTACTTC. Encoded protein: CAIDGGNYEQYF. The whole variable domain, filled in from reference TRBV28 and TRBJ2-7, reads DVKVTQSSRYLVKRTGEKVFLECVQDMDHENMFWYRQDPGLGLRLIYFSYDVKMKEKGDIPEGYSVSREKKERFSLILESASTNQTSMYLCAIDGGNYEQYFGPGTRLTVT.

The chain is built from TRBV6-5 and TRBJ1-5; D call uncertain. Germline-derived CDR1 and CDR2 are MNHEY and SVGAGI. The CDR3 has 14 residues. V lost 5 bases, J lost 1 base, and 9 bases lay in between. CDR3 sequence: CASSRRSSNQPQHF. The CDR3 nucleotides are TGTGCCAGCAGTAGGAGGTCCAGCAATCAGCCCCAGCATTTT.

CDR3 bases: TGCGCCAGCAGCCTGGGGTCGGGGTACCAAGAGACCCAGTACTTC. Translated: CASSLGSGYQETQYF. V gene TRBV5-1 combines with J gene TRBJ2-5; a weak D match, TRBD2 (5 bases). V shed 4 bases and J shed 0 bases, with 13 bases lying between them. Germline V lookup: CDR1 SGHRS, CDR2 YFSETQ. The CDR3 contains 15 residues.

V is TRBV19 and J is TRBJ1-5; D remains unclear. Germline V lookup: CDR1 LNHDA, CDR2 SQIVND (reference sequence). V lost 5 bases and J lost 7, with 12 bases in between. The CDR3 loop spans 13 amino acids. In DNA form, the CDR3 reads TGTGCCAGTAGTTCCACGGTCGGGCAGCCCCAGCATTTT. This sequence encodes CASSSTVGQPQHF.

The chain carries TRBV3-1 (or the pseudogene TRBV3-2) and TRBJ2-1, with D perhaps matching TRBD1 (6 bases). The CDR3 is made up of 15 amino acids. CDR1 is LGHDT and CDR2 is YNNKEL in the germline V gene (reference sequence). Deletions cut 5 bases from V and 4 bases from J, with 15 bases between. CDR3 loop: CASSSQGPQYNEQFF. CDR3 coding DNA: TGTGCCAGCAGCTCACAGGGTCCTCAATACAATGAGCAGTTCTTC.

V is TRBV3-1 (or the pseudogene TRBV3-2) and J is TRBJ1-1; 7 bases are a match to TRBD1. This CDR3 is 17 amino acids long. V shed 2 bases and J 1 base; nucleotides not matched to a gene: 10. Germline V gene lookup returns CDR1 LGHDT and CDR2 YNNKEL (reference sequence). The CDR3 DNA sequence: TGTGCCAGCAGCCAACCCTCGACAGGGCGGGGGAACACTGAAGCTTTCTTT. This sequence encodes CASSQPSTGRGNTEAFF.

The genes are TRBV10-3 and TRBJ2-3; D is uncertain. Germline assignment: CDR1 ENHRY and CDR2 SYGVKD. Trimming removed 6 bases from V and 0 bases from J, with 13 bases in between. The CDR3 length is 15 residues. CDR3 bases: TGTGCCATCAGAGACTCGGCAGATAGCACAGATACGCAGTATTTT. Its translation is CAIRDSADSTDTQYF.

In regard to this clone: This is likely a read error, given that the CDR3 carries no conserved phenylalanine or tryptophan at its end. The limits of the CDR3 on the DNA are not certain, so only TCRdb's listed CDR3 is given. The gene calls are TRBV19 and TRBJ1-1; the DNA was not compared with TRBD1, the D call given in the table. The CDR3 is 12 residues long, ends included. Germline CDR1 reads LNHDA; CDR2 reads SQIVND (reference sequence). The CDR3 is CASRWGDRVISL.

The V gene is TRBV7-2, the J gene TRBJ1-1; TRBD1 matches 7 bases. The CDR3 sequence is 17 residues long. Germline assignment: CDR1 SGHTA and CDR2 FQGNSA. With 3 bases clipped from V and 0 bases from J, the junction kept 10 bases outside the gene matches. The chain's CDR3 is CASSFYIFGTVNTEAFF. CDR3 sequence (DNA): TGTGCCAGCAGCTTTTACATATTCGGGACAGTGAACACTGAAGCTTTCTTT.

This chain joins TRBV6-5 and TRBJ2-3, with no clear D. V was cut by 8 bases and J by 3 bases, with 18 bases left in between. Germline V CDR1 and CDR2: MNHEY, SVGAGI. The CDR3 runs 15 residues. Here the CDR3 reads CASSGVVLRTDTQYF. The CDR3 DNA reads TGTGCCAGCTCCGGAGTAGTCTTAAGGACAGATACGCAGTATTTT.

The J gene is TRBJ1-1, the V gene TRBV19; tentatively, D is TRBD1 (6 bases). Germline CDR1 reads LNHDA; CDR2 reads SQIVND (reference sequence). CDR3 size: 14 residues. Trimming took 5 bases from V and 6 from J, leaving 16 bases between them. CDR3 in amino acids: CASSEHRDSSEAFF. The CDR3 coding sequence is TGTGCCAGTAGTGAACACAGGGATTCGTCTGAAGCTTTCTTT.

Remarks on this clone: The sample contains more than one DNA sequence encoding this CDR3. The V gene is TRBV2, the J gene TRBJ1-3; no firm D call. Germline V gene sequence: CDR1 SNHLY, CDR2 FYNNEI. The V and J ends lost 4 bases and 0 bases respectively, with 10 bases between them. This CDR3 is built from 15 residues. The CDR3 loop reads CASSAQLLSGNTIYF. As DNA, the CDR3 is TGTGCCAGCAGTGCGCAACTACTCTCTGGAAACACCATATATTTT.

The chain links TRBV13 to TRBJ2-3; 9 nucleotides line up with TRBD1. Looked up from germline, CDR1 is PRHDT and CDR2 is FYEKMQ (reference sequence). J lost 0 bases, V lost 5 bases, and 6 bases had no gene match. The CDR3 extends over 16 amino acids. The DNA of the CDR3 is TGTGCCAGCAGCGCAAGGACAGGGGTTAGCACAGATACGCAGTATTTT. Protein product: CASSARTGVSTDTQYF.

The CDR3 is CASSLLASGGAILNEQFF. The CDR3 DNA reads as TGTGCCAGCAGCTTATTGGCTAGCGGGGGGGCCATCTTAAATGAGCAGTTCTTC. The chain recombines TRBV7-3 with TRBJ2-1; TRBD2 aligns across 12 bases. The J segment lost 7 bases and the V segment lost 2 bases, leaving 12 bases of the junction unmatched. This CDR3 region has 18 residues. Germline V gene data show CDR1 as SGHTA and CDR2 as FQGTGA.

J is TRBJ2-1 and V is TRBV5-1; 7 positions agree with TRBD1. Germline trimming cut 3 bases from V and 3 bases from J; bases unmatched to any gene: 12. The CDR3 runs to 17 residues. Germline V lookup: CDR1 SGHRS, CDR2 YFSETQ. CDR3 in DNA: TGCGCCAGCAGCTCAACCCGGACAGGAGCAATCTACAATGAGCAGTTCTTC. Its translation: CASSSTRTGAIYNEQFF.

The chain has TRBV6-5 and TRBJ1-2, with 9 bases fitting TRBD1. The length of the CDR3 is 14 residues. V shed 6 bases, J shed 6 bases, and the junction held 8 bases outside the gene matches. CDR1 is MNHEY and CDR2 is SVGAGI in the germline V gene. The CDR3 DNA sequence: TGTGCCAGCAGGACCGGGACAGGGTGGCATGGCTACACCTTC. Translating gives CASRTGTGWHGYTF.

The chain recombines TRBV28 with TRBJ1-6, with a possible D match to TRBD1 (6 bases). This CDR3 is built from 15 residues. Germline CDR1 and CDR2: MDHEN and SYDVKM. The V gene lost 6 bases and the J gene lost 8 bases, with 17 bases spanning the gap. The CDR3 protein is CASRLGQGSYSPLHF. The CDR3 DNA is TGTGCCAGCAGGCTAGGGCAGGGGAGTTATTCACCCCTCCACTTT.

The sample holds one count of this clone. The rearrangement links TRBV28 to TRBJ1-1; 7 nucleotides align to TRBD1. Looked up from germline, CDR1 is MDHEN and CDR2 is SYDVKM. The CDR3 loop spans 13 amino acids. V lost 7 bases and J lost 2; bases outside the gene matches: 4. As DNA, the CDR3 is TGTGCCAGCATTCGGGACAGCAACACTGAAGCTTTCTTT. As protein: CASIRDSNTEAFF.

The chain couples TRBV7-9 to TRBJ1-4; D gene ambiguous. The germline V gene has CDR1 SEHNR and CDR2 FQNEAQ (reference sequence). This CDR3 contains 18 residues. With 5 bases removed from V and 3 bases from J, the gap between germline ends came to 22 bases. The chain's CDR3 is CASSPSLGFRSPNEKLFF. CDR3 nucleotide sequence: TGTGCCAGCAGCCCCTCTCTTGGGTTTCGGAGCCCTAATGAAAAACTGTTTTTT.

CDR3 in DNA: TGTGCCAGCTCCTCCGGGACTAGCGGCGTCGACGAGCAGTACTTC. Its protein is CASSSGTSGVDEQYF. V gene TRBV18 combines with J gene TRBJ2-7; 11 nucleotides line up with TRBD2. Germline CDR1 and CDR2: KGHSH and LQKENI. Germline trimming cut 6 bases from V and 5 bases from J; bases unmatched to any gene: 9. This CDR3 region has 15 residues.

This rearrangement joins TRBV11-2 to TRBJ2-3, with TRBD2 matching 11 bases. Trimming cost V 7 bases and J 0 bases; bases outside gene matches: 3. Germline assignment: CDR1 SGHAT and CDR2 FQNNGV. The CDR3 is 15 amino acids. The DNA of the CDR3 is TGTGCCAGCACTATAGCGGGGGGGAGCACAGATACGCAGTATTTT. Encoded protein: CASTIAGGSTDTQYF.

V gene TRBV5-1 combines with J gene TRBJ1-1; D not resolved. The CDR3 has 15 amino acids. V lost 0 bases and J 4 bases, leaving 13 bases between the germline ends. Per germline, CDR1 SGHRS and CDR2 YFSETQ. The CDR3 nucleotides are TGCGCCAGCAGCTTGGGAACCCCCCGGGGCACTGAAGCTTTCTTT. Its protein product is CASSLGTPRGTEAFF.

The V gene is TRBV19, the J gene TRBJ2-1, with 8 bases matching TRBD1. The junction had 6 bases not matched to a gene; V was cut back by 8 bases and J by 9 bases. Germline V gene lookup returns CDR1 LNHDA and CDR2 SQIVND (reference sequence). The CDR3 runs to 12 residues. The CDR3 coding sequence is TGTGCCAGTTCGGACAGGGAATCTGAGCAGTTCTTC. This gives the protein CASSDRESEQFF.

This chain links TRBV6-6 with TRBJ2-7, with D possibly matching TRBD2 (5 bases). Germline CDR1 and CDR2: MNHNY and SVGAGI (reference sequence). V gave up 8 bases and J gave up 6 bases, with 11 bases separating them. The CDR3 loop spans 11 amino acids. The CDR3 sequence: CASSSLVEQYF. In nucleotides, the CDR3 is TGTGCCAGCTCTAGCCTGGTCGAGCAGTACTTC.

This chain links TRBV2 with TRBJ1-5; D is perhaps TRBD1 (6 bases). CDR1 SNHLY and CDR2 FYNNEI come from the germline V gene. Between the trimmed V and J ends, which lost 6 bases and 2 bases, there was a span of 11 bases. The CDR3 is 14 amino acids. The DNA for the CDR3 is TGTGCCAGCAGGGTCAGGGGTGGCAATCAGCCCCAGCATTTT. It translates to CASRVRGGNQPQHF.

This clone has a handful of counts. This chain connects TRBV7-3 to TRBJ1-2, with D uncertain. The V gene's germline CDR1 is SGHTA and CDR2 FQGTGA. The CDR3 totals 13 residues. Trimming cost V 3 bases and J 6 bases, with 11 bases left between them. CDR3 sequence: CASSFVGFDGYTF. The DNA for the CDR3 is TGTGCCAGCAGCTTCGTGGGCTTCGATGGCTACACCTTC. Variable domain in full (rest from reference TRBV7-3 and TRBJ1-2): GAGVSQTPSNKVTEKGKYVELRCDPISGHTALYWYRQSLGQGPEFLIYFQGTGAADDSGLPNDRFFAVRPEGSVSTLKIQRTERGDSAVYLCASSFVGFDGYTFGSGTRLTVV.

This clone was observed a few times. The chain carries TRBV25-1 and TRBJ1-2, with TRBD1 as a possible D gene (5 bases). CDR3 size: 13 residues. V lost 7 bases, J lost 0 bases, and 9 bases lay in between. Looked up from germline, CDR1 is MGHDK and CDR2 is SYGVNS. Written as DNA, the CDR3 is TGTGCCAGCACCGCGACAGCTAACTATGGCTACACCTTC. It is translated as CASTATANYGYTF.

The V gene is TRBV5-1, the J gene TRBJ1-6; 7 bases are a match to TRBD1. J lost 2 bases, V lost 4 bases, and 6 bases had no gene match. This CDR3 is built from 16 residues. Germline V gene lookup returns CDR1 SGHRS and CDR2 YFSETQ. This CDR3 is CASSLSTGTYNSPLHF. The CDR3 coding sequence is TGCGCCAGCAGCCTCTCGACAGGGACCTATAATTCACCCCTCCACTTT.

The chain combines TRBV18 with TRBJ1-1, with 10 nucleotides matching TRBD1. The CDR3 loop spans 13 amino acids. J was trimmed by 6 bases and V by 3 bases; bases with no gene match: 1. Germline V CDR1 and CDR2: KGHSH, LQKENI. This CDR3 reads CASSPGTGAEAFF. The CDR3 bases are TGTGCCAGCTCACCTGGGACAGGGGCTGAAGCTTTCTTT.

Remarks on this clone: The same CDR3 also results from other DNA sequences found in this sample. This sequence joins TRBV6-5 and TRBJ2-7, with D perhaps matching TRBD2 (5 bases). Germline CDR1 and CDR2: MNHEY and SVGAGI. This CDR3 spans 13 amino acids. Between the trimmed V and J ends, which lost 0 bases and 5 bases, there was a span of 8 bases. The CDR3 reads CASSYSRGNEQYF. The CDR3 DNA reads as TGTGCCAGCAGTTACTCTCGGGGAAACGAGCAGTACTTC.